The sequence of this TCR beta chain was determined in a study of blood T cell repertoires in COVID-19. This clone was counted only a few times. Looked up from germline, CDR1 is SGHNT and CDR2 is YENEEA. This CDR3 has 15 amino acids. Trimming stripped 3 bases from V and 0 bases from J, with 6 bases between. Here immunoSEQ multiplex PCR was the method, and the copy in TCRdb shows in-frame clones only, minus some. The table includes under 250,000 clones, 70% to 85% detected once. The TCR sequence derives from an older woman who had recovered from COVID-19. V usage is TRBV11-3 and J usage is TRBJ1-6; D is uncertain. Sample: PBMCs or T cells enriched from blood (not recorded which). The chain's CDR3 is CASSLGSSYNSPLHF. The DNA for the CDR3 is TGTGCCAGCAGCTTGGGGAGCTCCTATAATTCACCCCTCCACTTT. Combining the CDR3 with reference TRBV11-3 and TRBJ1-6 gives the whole variable domain EAGVVQSPRYKIIEKKQPVAFWCNPISGHNTLYWYLQNLGQGPELLIRYENEEAVDDSQLPKDRFSAERLKGVDSTLKIQPAELGDSAVYLCASSLGSSYNSPLHFGNGTRLTVT.